This entry describes one TCR beta chain. This sample was included in a study of blood T cell repertoires in COVID-19. Study in general: The United States, Italy and Spain were the sources of the acute and convalescent COVID-19 samples. Sample material is recorded as cDNA or gDNA derived from T cells, B-cell-depleted T cells, or PBMCs.

Enrolment of Seattle patients took place during active infection, and they were followed longitudinally. Method: immunoSEQ multiplex PCR; TCRdb's copy keeps in-frame clones and lacks some. The sample records around 200,000 clones, about 85% being singletons. The CDR3 is made up of 14 amino acids. CDR1 and CDR2 from the germline V gene are MDHEN and SYDVKM. Between the trimmed V and J ends, which lost 6 bases and 9 bases, there was a span of 15 bases. The chain recombines TRBV28 with TRBJ1-6; TRBD1 is a possible D gene (6 bases). Sequencing input: peripheral blood. The origin of this receptor is a woman aged 70-85 years with COVID-19, enrolled during active disease. CDR3 amino acids: CASSLRGFSSPLHF. In nucleotides, the CDR3 is TGTGCCAGCAGCTTGAGGGGGTTTAGTTCACCCCTCCACTTT.